The source of this TCR beta chain is a study of response to subunit inactivated influenza vaccine. TCRdb redid the calling of the RT-PCR reads with MiXCR, one entry per CDR3 protein. The sample shows about 170,000 distinct CDR3 sequences, over 8.5% of them seen only once. This clonotype was picked up a small number of times. Its antigen is not known. The CDR3 runs to 15 residues. CDR1 and CDR2 (germline): MNHEY, SVGEGT. The V and J ends lost 2 bases and 4 bases respectively, with 12 bases between them. Study conclusions and caveats: Researchers suggested that each seasonal influenza vaccination recruits few new T cells.

This specimen consisted of CD8+ T cells sorted from PBMCs, obtained around 25 months after vaccination. This TCR came from a man aged 45 to 70 who received an inactivated influenza vaccine. The chain carries TRBV6-2 or TRBV6-3 and TRBJ1-5; TRBD1 is a possible D gene (6 bases). The CDR3 here is CASSYRGAINQPQHF. As DNA, the CDR3 is TGTGCCAGCAGTTACCGGGGGGCGATAAATCAGCCCCAGCATTTT.